This T cell receptor (beta chain) originates from a study of cytomegalovirus exposure and HLA in healthy donors (TCRdb year 2017). Background on the whole study: An earlier analysis of some 500 of the donors reported about 250 Gb of sequence data and roughly 110 million unique TCR beta sequences from 190 million or so T cells. Around 300 gigabases of sequencing data and approximately 85 million unique TCR sequences were included in an early release covering about 700 HLA-typed donors. Among the approximately 430 genotyped donors, around 81% belonged to the genetic ancestry cluster associated with self-reported Caucasian donors. The aim of the study was to test whether cataloging public T cell receptors could identify signatures of past pathogen exposure. The study used immunosequencing to profile the T cell repertoires of approximately 690 subjects and linked those repertoires to cytomegalovirus serostatus. A separate validation cohort of more than 100 different subjects was used in addition to the approximately 700-subject first cohort. The study combined high-throughput TCR immunosequencing, statistical association of individual TCRs with disease status, and machine learning to predict cytomegalovirus infection status. A later analysis re-examined previously published TCR beta repertoires from more than 550 donors and added high-resolution HLA genotyping to investigate patterns of TCR occurrence. Rather than using new phenotypic data, the later analysis identified candidate immune exposures from TCR beta sequences and from how often those sequences occurred across donors. In an earlier analysis of 500 to 650 of the donors, high-throughput TCR beta sequencing was used to judge whether each TCR beta V gene segment behaved as functional or pseudogenic. Donor age, sex, ethnicity and CMV serostatus were collected together with the repertoire data. A later genetic analysis took genome-wide SNP genotypes for about 65% of the 666 donors and used that subset as a discovery cohort. All discovery cohort repertoires had been generated using a single sequencing platform. HLA typing included class I and class II loci at four-digit resolution. Typing coverage differed by locus: A, B, C, DRB1 and DQB1 were typed in roughly 629-640 donors, DQA1 in approximately 520, DPA1 in around 580, and DPB1 in around 490. Because of strong linkage in the cohort, five DR-DQ haplotypes were treated as single units for association and clustering. Across some 400 genotyped donors of the cohort, an average of approximately 240,000 unique TCR beta nucleotide sequences per donor were sequenced, and roughly 20% of those sequences were non-productive.

Study-wide conclusions, independent of this receptor: According to the authors, the approach could potentially be generalized to other disease states and immunological phenotypes. Linkage disequilibrium might explain the correlated functional status among segregating V segments, but an unknown experimental factor could not be excluded. The presence/absence analyses assumed that sequencing depth was roughly uniform across donors, and that assumption may not be true. In a later analysis, the rate of TCR association differed among HLA loci, with DRB1 alleles having the most associated TCRs and HLA-C alleles having the fewest. Because counts were too low, seventeen rarely observed V segments, including chromosome 9 orphons, were excluded from the earlier analysis of about 500 of the donors. Most CMV-associated TCR beta chains appeared to be HLA-restricted in a later analysis, and the HLA associations seemed to be driven largely by CMV exposure. A further reported finding was that TCR beta sequences accurately predicted the HLA-A and HLA-B alleles for most subjects in the first cohort. Some IMGT-functional V segments, including TRBV6-2 and TRBV6-3, could not be distinguished by the 87-base-pair reads and were therefore excluded. Across donors, most TCR sequences were observed very rarely, whereas some public TCRs were present in many individuals. When HLA alleles, especially DR and DQ, strongly co-occurred, TCR associations were difficult to assign to individual alleles. Three of the identified cytomegalovirus-associated TCR beta chains were confirmed in vitro to be specific for cytomegalovirus antigens. At a false discovery rate of 0.05, a later analysis linked roughly 17,000 TCR beta sequences to specific HLA alleles. Cytomegalovirus status was reported to be diagnosed by the classifier with high specificity and sensitivity in both the original and validation cohorts. V-gene and J-gene trimming of TCR beta chains was associated with a missense DCLRE1C variant in a later genetic analysis, and the association was replicated in an independent cohort. The only immune exposure information available for the cohort was CMV serostatus. In the study, about 150 TCR beta chains were listed as associated with cytomegalovirus. In a later analysis, HLA-associated TCR beta chains showed more clonal expansion and lower generation probabilities than non-associated chains that were equally common. An earlier analysis of roughly 570 of the donors showed that most TCR beta V segments appeared in productive rearrangements either about 87% or about 30% of the time, which broadly matched IMGT annotations. A group of highly shared sequence variants was considered likely to be a technical artifact of the sequencing pipeline. This cohort had only TCR beta chains sequenced, and the lack of alpha or paired-chain data limited which features could be detected. Because some donors lacked HLA typing at each locus, the association tests relied only on the typed subset. According to a later analysis, parvovirus B19, influenza, CMV and Epstein-Barr virus appeared linked to several top co-occurrence clusters. A later genetic analysis reported fewer N-insertions in productive TCRs among donors in an Asian-associated ancestry cluster than the roughly 700-donor mean.

Receptor libraries were prepared by the immunoSEQ multiplex PCR assay. A mixture of 60 forward primers for TCR Vbeta segments and 13 reverse primers for TCR Jbeta segments was used in the multiplex PCR. A multiplex PCR assay on genomic DNA amplified the CDR3 region of rearranged TCR beta genes. The Illumina HiSeq System was used to sequence the amplified TCR beta libraries as 87-base-pair reads. The published analysis was carried out like this. A later analysis counted 75 million to 100 million unique TCR beta chains across the approximately 700 repertoires, and some 12 million of these chains were shared by at least two donors. Raw reads were error-corrected and collapsed into unique sequences by a nearest-neighbor algorithm in which closely related sequences were merged to remove PCR and sequencing errors. To assign V, D and J gene segments, CDR3 sequences were aligned to IMGT reference sequences. Each retained sequence needed at least a six-nucleotide match to both a V gene segment and a J gene segment. Rearrangements were classified as productive when the CDR3 lacked stop codons and remained in frame with V and J, and all other rearrangements were classified as non-productive. Following IMGT convention, CDR3 was defined as the stretch from the second conserved V-encoded cysteine up to the conserved J-encoded phenylalanine. In an earlier analysis of around 570 of the donors, sequences lacking an unambiguous match to a single V gene segment were excluded. An earlier analysis of almost 600 of the donors classified V segments as functional when productive rearrangements were above 56.7% and as segregating when the standard deviation between donors was above 5%. A statistical classification framework was built to diagnose cytomegalovirus status from the catalog of TCR beta chain sequences. A later analysis assigned V and J genes by comparing TCR nucleotide sequences with IMGT/GENE-DB human TR gene sequences. The TCRdist pipeline was used in a later analysis to assign CDR3 sequences and most-parsimonious VDJ recombination scenarios. In a later analysis, each TCR beta chain was defined by its CDR3 amino acid sequence together with its V-gene family, and reads without a unique V-gene family were excluded. To address suspected cross-contamination and a sequencing artifact, a later analysis removed a few hundred highly shared, low-generation-probability nucleotide sequences. In a later analysis, a clonal expansion index for each public chain was calculated from normalized within-repertoire ranks of inferred template counts. In a later analysis, generation probabilities were computed using a VDJ recombination model fitted to out-of-frame rearrangements, and the results were checked against IGoR. Hypergeometric tests were used in a later analysis to score TCR-TCR, TCR-HLA and TCR-CMV co-occurrence, with a repertoire-size bias correction applied to the TCR pairs. False discovery rates were estimated in a later analysis by permuting HLA or CMV assignments 20 times. In a later analysis, co-occurring TCRs were grouped with DBSCAN, and TCRdist sequence similarity was added when clustering was performed within HLA-allele-positive subsets. Repertoires with fewer than 30,000 or more than 120,000 public chains, plus five repertoires with anomalous nucleotide sharing, were excluded from co-occurrence clustering. This immuneACCESS table, as held by TCRdb, lists in-frame sequences with V and J called but not all clones. Of the missing ones, under half trace to an unresolved V gene in checked studies; the others have no known cause. That table furnishes V, J and clone size, whereas the DNA furnished D and trimming. Across this sample there are approximately 160,000 clones, with about 71% seen only once. The ten largest make up 1.3% to 1.5% of the sample.

Compared with germline, V lacks 6 bases and J lacks 3 bases; bases without a gene match: 7. Reading from cysteine to phenylalanine, the CDR3 counts 15 amino acids. The retained sequence is limited to the CDR3, 45 bases, with the frame set at the first base. The CDR1 and CDR2 encoded by the germline V gene (reference sequence) are MNHNY and SVGAGI. This clone has a single count. The antigen it binds to is not known. There are no base qualities to consult, and no much larger clone falls within one base. The cohort was made up of approximately 670 healthy bone marrow donors. At the time of sampling, all cohort members were nominally healthy, though unrecorded immune exposures were likely present. The donor tested CMV seronegative, placing the donor among the roughly 340 seronegative members of the cohort. Each donor provided a peripheral blood sample, and peripheral blood mononuclear cells were used for TCR beta sequencing. The Qiagen DNeasy Blood Extraction Kit was used to extract genomic DNA from the blood cell samples.

Sequenced input: PBMCs. The chain is encoded by TRBV6-6 joined to TRBJ1-1, and 10 bases in between align with TRBD1. The clonotype originates from a man over 45 in good health and CMV-seronegative. The nucleotide sequence reads TGTGCCAGCAGCGAACCAGGGACAGGGGACACTGAAGCTTTCTTT. Its coded protein is CASSEPGTGDTEAFF.